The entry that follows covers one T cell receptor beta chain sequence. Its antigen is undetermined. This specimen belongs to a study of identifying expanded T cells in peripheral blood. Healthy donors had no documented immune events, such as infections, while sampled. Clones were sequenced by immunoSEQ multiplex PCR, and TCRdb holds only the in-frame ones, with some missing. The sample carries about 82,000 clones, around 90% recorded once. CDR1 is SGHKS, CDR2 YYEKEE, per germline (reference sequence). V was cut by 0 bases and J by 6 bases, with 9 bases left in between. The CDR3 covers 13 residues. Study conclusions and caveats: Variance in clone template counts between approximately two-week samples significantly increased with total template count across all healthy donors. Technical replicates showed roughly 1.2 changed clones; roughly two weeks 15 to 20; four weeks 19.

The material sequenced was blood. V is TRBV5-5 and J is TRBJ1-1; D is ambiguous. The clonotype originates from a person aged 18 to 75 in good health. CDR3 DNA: TGTGCCAGCAGCTTGGGGTTGAGCGCTGAAGCTTTCTTT. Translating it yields CASSLGLSAEAFF. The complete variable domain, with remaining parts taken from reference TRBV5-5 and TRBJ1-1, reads DAGVTQSPTHLIKTRGQQVTLRCSPISGHKSVSWYQQVLGQGPQFIFQYYEKEERGRGNFPDRFSARQFPNYSSELNVNALLLGDSALYLCASSLGLSAEAFFGQGTRLTVV.